This paragraph reports one TCR beta chain. The length of the CDR3 is 12 residues. Per germline, CDR1 ENHRY and CDR2 SYGVKD. V lost 6 bases and J lost 1, with 6 bases in between. The sample originates from a study of blood T cell repertoires in COVID-19. The data were produced by immunoSEQ multiplex PCR, yet TCRdb's version contains in-frame clones alone and is incomplete. This sample yields about 170,000 clones, of which around 89% are seen a single time; about 26% belongs to the top ten. The receptor's source is a man in his fifties or sixties with acute or convalescent COVID-19. The V call is TRBV10-3, the J call TRBJ1-1; D possibly corresponds to TRBD1 (6 bases). Sequenced: peripheral blood. The CDR3 sequence: CAIRQGNTEAFF. The DNA of the CDR3 is TGTGCCATCAGACAGGGGAACACTGAAGCTTTCTTT.